These 12 T cell receptor beta chains came from one sample sequenced in a study of blood T cells in healthy people across ages. Combining a sample-barcoded 5' primer with a J-beta primer mix, a second PCR ran for roughly 7 to 12 cycles. TCRdb reprocessed the 5' RACE reads with MiXCR, giving one entry per CDR3 protein. The table has about 1.4 million distinct CDR3 sequences, approximately 60% seen once. Material for sequencing was blood. The origin of the receptors is a man aged 18 to 29 in good health.

This clonotype has just a few counts. This chain joins TRBV7-2 and TRBJ1-1; D perhaps matches TRBD1 (5 bases). The CDR3 is 16 amino acids. Per germline, CDR1 SGHTA and CDR2 FQGNSA. V dropped 5 bases and J dropped 2 bases, with 18 bases sitting between them. CDR3 DNA sequence: TGTGCCAGCAGCCCTGGACCCCTCAGGGTTAACACTGAAGCTTTCTTT. Encoded protein: CASSPGPLRVNTEAFF. The full variable domain, in which reference TRBV7-2 and TRBJ1-1 provide the parts outside the CDR3, is GAGVSQSPSNKVTEKGKDVELRCDPISGHTALYWYRQSLGQGLEFLIYFQGNSAPDKSGLPSDRFSAERTGGSVSTLTIQRTQQEDSAVYLCASSPGPLRVNTEAFFGQGTRLTVV.

The chain joins TRBV9 to TRBJ2-5, with D perhaps matching TRBD1 (5 bases). The V end was cut by 4 bases, the J end by 4 bases, with 20 bases between. The CDR3 runs to 16 residues. CDR1 and CDR2 from the germline V gene are SGDLS and YYNGEE. As DNA, the CDR3 is TGTGCCAGCAGCCCAGGGAACAGTCGAATAGGAGAGACCCAGTACTTC. Residues: CASSPGNSRIGETQYF.

The chain recombines TRBV5-1 with TRBJ2-6; tentative D call: TRBD2 (5 bases). Trimming took 4 bases from V and 6 from J, leaving 20 bases between them. CDR3 length: 17 residues. Germline-derived CDR1 and CDR2 are SGHRS and YFSETQ. The CDR3 sequence is CASSPVHSEGVANVLTF. The CDR3 nucleotides read TGCGCCAGCAGCCCAGTCCACAGTGAGGGAGTGGCCAACGTCCTGACTTTC.

The table lists this clonotype with a few counts. This sequence joins TRBV6-4 and TRBJ2-7; 8 nucleotides match TRBD2. J was trimmed by 7 bases and V by 3 bases; bases with no gene match: 11. The CDR3 length is 15 residues. Germline V CDR1 and CDR2: MRHNA, SNTAGT. The CDR3 loop reads CASSDHGGDYNEQYF. DNA for the CDR3: TGTGCCAGCAGTGATCACGGGGGGGATTACAATGAGCAGTACTTC.

J is TRBJ2-3 and V is TRBV7-2; no definite D call. The ends were cut back, 1 base at V and 2 bases at J, with 7 bases in the middle. The CDR3 has 14 residues. From germline, CDR1 is SGHTA and CDR2 FQGNSA. The CDR3 region is CASSLGSFTDTQYF. Here the CDR3 DNA reads TGTGCCAGCAGCTTAGGGAGCTTCACAGATACGCAGTATTTT.

As concerns this clonotype: Its ends do not fully match the called genes, so a read error is possible. The genes are TRBV27 and TRBJ2-7; perhaps TRBD2 as D (5 bases). Germline CDR1 is MNHEY and CDR2 is SMNVEV (reference sequence). This CDR3 comprises 14 residues. The CDR3 nucleotides are TGTGCCAGCGGGCCAGTCCTAGCCTCCCACGAGCAGTACTTC. It codes for CASGPVLASHEQYF.

Here the CDR3 DNA reads TGTGCCAGCAGATTCGACAGGTCCACATTGGATACGCAGTATTTT. Translating it yields CASRFDRSTLDTQYF. V usage is TRBV6-1 and J usage is TRBJ2-3, with D maybe TRBD1 (6 bases). The CDR3 is made up of 15 amino acids. V was trimmed by 6 bases and J by 6 bases, leaving 19 bases between them. Per germline, CDR1 MNHNS and CDR2 SASEGT.

The rearrangement uses TRBV20-1 and TRBJ2-1; 7 nucleotides agree with TRBD1. CDR1 and CDR2 (germline): DFQATT, SNEGSKA (reference sequence). The CDR3 has 15 residues. J was trimmed by 9 bases and V by 4 bases; bases with no gene match: 15. This CDR3 reads CSATPIRDSYSEQFF. Written as DNA, the CDR3 is TGCAGTGCTACCCCGATTCGGGACAGCTATAGTGAGCAGTTCTTC.

The chain recombines TRBV15 with TRBJ2-1, with 13 bases aligning to TRBD2. Looked up from germline, CDR1 is LNHNV and CDR2 is YYDKDF (reference sequence). The V segment lost 5 bases and the J segment 2 bases; nucleotides outside the gene matches: 3. The CDR3 consists of 16 residues. CDR3 residues: CATSGGTSGAYNEQFF. CDR3 DNA sequence: TGTGCCACCAGCGGAGGGACTAGCGGGGCCTACAATGAGCAGTTCTTC.

This clonotype was counted a few times. This chain uses TRBV14 with TRBJ2-7; D possibly corresponds to TRBD2 (5 bases). V shed 4 bases and J shed 2 bases, with 12 bases lying between them. This CDR3 spans 14 amino acids. CDR1 is SGHDN and CDR2 is FVKESK in the germline V gene. The CDR3 loop is CASSPLREAYEQYF. The CDR3 nucleotides read TGTGCCAGCAGCCCCCTACGGGAAGCCTACGAGCAGTACTTC.

The rearrangement joins TRBV4-1 to TRBJ2-2, with D possibly matching TRBD1 (6 bases). V shed 4 bases and J shed 7 bases, with 13 bases lying between them. The CDR3 consists of 14 residues. Germline V gives CDR1 MGHRA, CDR2 YSYEKL. CDR3 DNA sequence: TGCGCCAGCAGCCGGAACAGGGTTGTCGGGGAGCTGTTTTTT. Protein product: CASSRNRVVGELFF.

With respect to this clonotype: At one end, the junction sequence differs from germline, possibly due to a read error. The chain couples TRBV20-1 to TRBJ2-1; the match to TRBD1 covers 7 bases. Germline V lookup: CDR1 DFQATT, CDR2 SNEGSKA (reference sequence). This CDR3 has 14 residues. CDR3 protein: CSARRDRTYSEQFF. The DNA of the CDR3 is TGCAGTGCTAGGAGGGACAGAACCTACAGTGAGCAGTTCTTC.